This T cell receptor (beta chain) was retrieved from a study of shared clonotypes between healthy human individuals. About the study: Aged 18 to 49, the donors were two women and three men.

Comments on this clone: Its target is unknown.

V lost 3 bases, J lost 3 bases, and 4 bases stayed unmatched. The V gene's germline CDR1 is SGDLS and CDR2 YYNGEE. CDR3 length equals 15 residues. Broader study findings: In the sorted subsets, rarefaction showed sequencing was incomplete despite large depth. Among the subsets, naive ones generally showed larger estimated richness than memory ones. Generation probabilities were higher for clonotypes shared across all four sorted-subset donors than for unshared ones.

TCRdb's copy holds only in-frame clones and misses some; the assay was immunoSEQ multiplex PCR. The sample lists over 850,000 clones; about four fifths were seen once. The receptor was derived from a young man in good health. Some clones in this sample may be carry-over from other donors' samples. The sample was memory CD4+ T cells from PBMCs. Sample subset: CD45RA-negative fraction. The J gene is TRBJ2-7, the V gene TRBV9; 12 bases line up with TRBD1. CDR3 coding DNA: TGTGCCAGCAGCGCGGGACAGGGGGCTGACTACGAGCAGTACTTC. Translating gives CASSAGQGADYEQYF.